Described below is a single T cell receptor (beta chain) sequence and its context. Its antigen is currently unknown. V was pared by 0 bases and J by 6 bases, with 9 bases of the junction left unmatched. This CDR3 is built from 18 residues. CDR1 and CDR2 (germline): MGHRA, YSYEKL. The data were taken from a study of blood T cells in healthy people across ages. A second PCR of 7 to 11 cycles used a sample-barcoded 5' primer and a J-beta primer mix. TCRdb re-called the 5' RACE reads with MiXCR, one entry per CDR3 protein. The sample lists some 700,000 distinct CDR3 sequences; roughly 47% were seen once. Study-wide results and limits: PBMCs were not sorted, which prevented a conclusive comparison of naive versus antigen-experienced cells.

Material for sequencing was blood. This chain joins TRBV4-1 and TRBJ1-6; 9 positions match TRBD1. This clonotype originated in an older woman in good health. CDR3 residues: CASSQDPNRGPFNSPLHF. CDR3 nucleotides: TGCGCCAGCAGCCAAGACCCTAACAGGGGGCCCTTTAATTCACCCCTCCACTTT.